A selection of T cell receptor beta chains follows, all from one sample in a study of T cell responses to AZD1222 COVID-19 vaccine. Profiling relied on immunoSEQ multiplex PCR, and the TCRdb table lists in-frame clones only, not all of them. This table holds 130,000 to 150,000 clones, approximately 89% found once. The sequences come from peripheral blood, collected on day 0 of AZD1222 vaccination. The origin of the receptors is an adult in good health. CDR3s include the opening cysteine and the closing phenylalanine or tryptophan. A D gene is named only where the DNA matches it firmly. The size field is filled for only some rows; it gives once, few, many or a size class.

v_call	d_call	clone_size	j_call	cdr3_nt	cdr3_aa
TRBV9	.	.	TRBJ1-1	TGTGCCAGCAGCGTAGCGACAAACACTGAAGCTTTCTTT	CASSVATNTEAFF
TRBV6-5	TRBD1	.	TRBJ1-5	TGTGCCAGCAGGCTAACAGGGGGCGGCAATCAGCCCCAGCATTTT	CASRLTGGGNQPQHF
TRBV15	.	.	TRBJ2-7	TGTGCCACCAGCAGGGCCGGGAGTACGGGCGAGCAGTACTTC	CATSRAGSTGEQYF
TRBV12-3/TRBV12-4	.	.	TRBJ1-1	TGTGCCAGCAGTCCCCTTGGGTCCGAAAAGGCTTTCTTT	CASSPLGSEKAFF
TRBV5-4	.	.	TRBJ1-1	TGTGCCAGCAGCTTGGACAGGGACACTGAAGCTTTCTTT	CASSLDRDTEAFF
TRBV28	TRBD1	.	TRBJ1-5	TGTGCCAGCAGCTTGGGACAGGGAAATCAGCCCCAGCATTTT	CASSLGQGNQPQHF
TRBV7-2	TRBD2	.	TRBJ2-1	TGTGCCAGCAGCTTGAAGCGGGGGGAATCGTTCTTC	CASSLKRGESFF
TRBV7-5	.	.	TRBJ1-2	TGTGCCAGAAGCTTTCGCCGGACAGGGCCTTGGGGACCTAACTATGGCTACACCTTC	CARSFRRTGPWGPNYGYTF
TRBV6-1	.	.	TRBJ1-5	TGTGCCAGCAGTGAAGTTCTAACGGGCCAGCCCCAGCATTTT	CASSEVLTGQPQHF
TRBV4-3	.	.	TRBJ1-1	TGCGCCAGCAGCCTGACACCTTCCGGGGCTGAAGCTTTCTTT	CASSLTPSGAEAFF
TRBV4-3	.	.	TRBJ2-3	TGCGCCAGCAGCCATAGGGAAGGGATAGATACGCAGTATTTT	CASSHREGIDTQYF
TRBV6-6	TRBD1	.	TRBJ1-4	TGTGCCAGCAGTTACTCACAGGGGGCGCGTGAAAAACTGTTTTTT	CASSYSQGAREKLFF
TRBV29-1	TRBD1	once	TRBJ2-1	TGCAGCGTTGAAGATCGAAGACAGGGGGTCTACAATGAGCAGTTCTTC	CSVEDRRQGVYNEQFF
TRBV28	TRBD1	.	TRBJ2-7	TGTGCCAGCAGCCCCGGACAGGCTGGGACCTACGAGCAGTACTTC	CASSPGQAGTYEQYF
TRBV7-2	.	.	TRBJ2-3	TGTGCCAGCAGCTTAGCCGGGGGCACAGATACGCAGTATTTT	CASSLAGGTDTQYF